This section outlines one T cell receptor beta chain sequence together with its context. Blood sampling was done at baseline, cycle 4 day 1, and cycle 7 day 1. These data originate in a study of OX40 agonist ivuxolimab in advanced cancers. Whole-study context: Patients got intravenous ivuxolimab at 0.01 to 10 mg/kg every 2 weeks. Partial responses were seen in three patients, one with hepatocellular carcinoma and two with cutaneous melanoma.

Using immunoSEQ multiplex PCR, the repertoire was profiled, and TCRdb retains in-frame clones only, with some absent. The sample has tens of thousands of clones; 80% to 95% are singletons. The material was CD4+ or CD8+ T cells sorted from blood, obtained in a trial of the OX40 agonist ivuxolimab. This TCR was recovered from an adult with an advanced solid tumor such as melanoma, head and neck, liver or kidney cancer.

CDR3 residues: CASSEKGTENEQFF. The CDR3 DNA sequence: TGTGCCAGCAGTGAAAAGGGGACAGAGAATGAGCAGTTCTTC. The V and J genes are TRBV6-4 and TRBJ2-1; 7 bases line up with TRBD1. Germline V gives CDR1 MRHNA, CDR2 SNTAGT. The ends lost 3 bases at V and 7 bases at J; junction bases unmatched: 6. The CDR3 sequence is 14 residues long.